This section outlines one T cell receptor (beta chain) sequence together with its context. What it binds is not known. The sample belongs to a study of T cell repertoires in aging, cancer and after chemotherapy. TRB rearrangements spanning V, D and J were amplified using mixed TRB-A/B primers. Via MiXCR, TCRdb re-called the multiplex PCR reads, giving one row per CDR3 protein. The table includes about 10,000 distinct CDR3 sequences, 30% to 40% detected once. The CDR3 runs to 15 residues. Germline CDR1 is MRHNA and CDR2 is SNTAGT. The ends were cut back, 5 bases at V and 0 bases at J, with 8 bases in the middle. Points from the study as a whole: Age-matched healthy donors had significantly more diverse, less clonal blood TCR repertoires than untreated cancer patients. Across the chemotherapy interval, each cancer cohort showed higher median generation probability, suggesting thymic rebound.

TCR beta rearrangements were amplified from peripheral blood genomic DNA. The specimen sequenced was blood. This chain links TRBV6-4 with TRBJ2-6; D might be TRBD2 (5 bases). This sequence was found in a human donor in good health. CDR3 coding DNA: TGTGCCAGCAGTCCTAGCCTCTCTGGGGCCAACGTCCTGACTTTC. Its protein product is CASSPSLSGANVLTF.